The 29 T cell receptor beta chains below all came from one sample that was sequenced in a study of blood T cell repertoires in COVID-19. Assay used: immunoSEQ multiplex PCR; TCRdb lists only in-frame clones, some missing. The repertoire holds approximately 170,000 clones, with over 85% as singletons. Sequenced input: peripheral blood. The receptors derive from an older woman with COVID-19, enrolled during active disease.

The chain links TRBV9 to TRBJ1-6; D gene uncertain. CDR1 is SGDLS and CDR2 is YYNGEE in the germline V gene. Trimming took 4 bases from V and 7 from J, leaving 6 bases between them. The CDR3 consists of 12 residues. CDR3 in DNA: TGTGCCAGCAGCACGACAAATTCACCCCTCCACTTT. As protein: CASSTTNSPLHF.

V gene TRBV7-9 combines with J gene TRBJ1-2; D is possibly TRBD1 (6 bases). V lost 1 base, J lost 4 bases, and 10 bases lay in between. CDR3 length: 14 residues. Germline lookup yields CDR1 SEHNR and CDR2 FQNEAQ (reference sequence). CDR3 sequence (DNA): TGTGCCAGCAGCTTAGTAGGGACACCCTATGGCTACACCTTC. Residues: CASSLVGTPYGYTF.

In nucleotides, the CDR3 is TGTGCCAGCAGCTTACGACGGGACTCCGGTCAGTACTTC. This encodes CASSLRRDSGQYF. The V gene is TRBV11-3, the J gene TRBJ2-7; TRBD2 might be the D (6 bases). The CDR3 runs 13 residues. Between the trimmed V and J ends, which lost 2 bases and 10 bases, there was a span of 15 bases. Germline V CDR1 and CDR2: SGHNT, YENEEA.

The count of this clone is one. V is TRBV5-6 and J is TRBJ1-1, with TRBD1 matching 10 bases. The CDR3 length is 16 residues. Germline loops: CDR1 SGHDT, CDR2 YYEEEE. Unmatched junction bases numbered 4, after V lost 2 bases and J lost 0 bases. CDR3 residues: CASSFGTGDMNTEAFF. The CDR3, as DNA: TGTGCCAGCAGCTTCGGGACAGGGGATATGAACACTGAAGCTTTCTTT.

The chain carries TRBV6-5 and TRBJ1-6; D is ambiguous. The CDR3 sequence is 15 residues long. The germline V gene encodes CDR1 MNHEY and CDR2 SVGAGI. V lost 2 bases, J lost 9 bases, and 14 bases lay in between. The chain's CDR3 is CASSYGRTHPSPLHF. The DNA for the CDR3 is TGTGCCAGCAGTTACGGACGGACTCATCCTTCACCCCTCCACTTT.

This chain uses TRBV10-1 with TRBJ2-7; D call uncertain. From germline, CDR1 is WNHNN and CDR2 SYGVQD (reference sequence). The V end lost 8 bases, the J end lost 2 bases, and 19 bases lay between the germline ends. CDR3 length: 15 residues. CDR3 loop: CASPRSRPRAYEQYF. The CDR3 DNA reads as TGCGCCAGCCCACGAAGCCGCCCGAGAGCCTACGAGCAGTACTTC.

On this clone itself: One junction end does not reproduce the germline sequence, and a read error may be involved. This rearrangement joins TRBV23-1 to TRBJ1-2; possibly TRBD1 for D (5 bases). TRBV23-1 carries the ORF label, with uncertain function. The CDR3 has 19 residues. The DNA for the CDR3 is TGCGCCAGCAGTCCAAGCAGTGGACAACTATTCTATGCAAAATCTACTGTTCCCTTC. This sequence encodes CASSPSSGQLFYAKSTVPF.

For the CDR3, the DNA is TGTGCCAGCAGCTTTCATCTAGGGACAGGGGGCTTGGGAAACACCATATATTTT. This gives the protein CASSFHLGTGGLGNTIYF. The chain is built from TRBV7-9 and TRBJ1-3, with 12 bases fitting TRBD1. With V trimmed by 3 bases and J by 4 bases, 10 bases remained unmatched. This CDR3 is 18 amino acids long. Germline V gives CDR1 SEHNR, CDR2 FQNEAQ (reference sequence).

This clone was detected once. J is TRBJ1-3 and V is TRBV2; 7 nucleotides line up with TRBD1. The V and J ends lost 6 bases and 0 bases, in that order; junction bases with no gene match: 8. The CDR3 runs 16 residues. Germline V gene sequence: CDR1 SNHLY, CDR2 FYNNEI. The CDR3 reads CASRVDRTLSGNTIYF. As DNA, the CDR3 is TGTGCCAGCAGGGTGGACAGGACCCTCTCTGGAAACACCATATATTTT.

In DNA, the CDR3 is TGCGCCAGCAGCTGGGGTAGCGGGGGGGCCGGAGAGACCCAGTACTTC. This codes for CASSWGSGGAGETQYF. This chain connects TRBV5-1 to TRBJ2-5, with TRBD2 matching 11 bases. After removal of 3 bases from V and 4 bases from J, the junction contained 8 bases not matched to a gene. CDR1 is SGHRS, CDR2 YFSETQ, per germline. The CDR3 is 16 residues long.

This clone was picked up one time. The CDR3 protein is CASSSLEPEGQETQYF. The CDR3, as DNA: TGTGCCAGCAGCTCCCTAGAGCCGGAGGGCCAAGAGACCCAGTACTTC. This chain uses TRBV5-8 with TRBJ2-5; tentatively, D is TRBD2 (6 bases). V lost 3 bases, J lost 1 base, and 16 bases lay in between. The length of the CDR3 is 16 residues. Germline V lookup: CDR1 SGHTS, CDR2 YDEGEE.

This chain connects TRBV2 to TRBJ1-2; 9 nucleotides agree with TRBD1. J was trimmed by 7 bases and V by 5 bases; bases with no gene match: 5. The CDR3 is 13 amino acids. Germline CDR1 and CDR2: SNHLY and FYNNEI. The CDR3 region is CASSTGGMVGYTF. The DNA for the CDR3 is TGTGCCAGCAGTACAGGGGGCATGGTTGGCTACACCTTC. The full variable domain, in which reference TRBV2 and TRBJ1-2 provide the parts outside the CDR3, is EPEVTQTPSHQVTQMGQEVILRCVPISNHLYFYWYRQILGQKVEFLVSFYNNEISEKSEIFDDQFSVERPDGSNFTLKIRSTKLEDSAMYFCASSTGGMVGYTFGSGTRLTVV.

This chain joins TRBV5-1 and TRBJ1-1; weak D call: TRBD1 (6 bases). The germline V gene encodes CDR1 SGHRS and CDR2 YFSETQ. Trimming shortened V by 4 bases and J by 1 base, and 11 bases separated the two germline ends. The CDR3 sequence is 14 residues long. The CDR3 here is CASSLLQGNTEAFF. The CDR3 nucleotides read TGCGCCAGCAGCCTGTTACAGGGGAACACTGAAGCTTTCTTT.

The genes are TRBV2 and TRBJ2-1, with TRBD1 matching 9 bases. CDR1 SNHLY and CDR2 FYNNEI come from the germline V gene. J was trimmed by 7 bases and V by 4 bases; bases with no gene match: 14. There are 17 residues in the CDR3. The CDR3 spells CASSVRPGTGTRNEQFF. As DNA, the CDR3 is TGTGCCAGCAGTGTAAGACCCGGGACAGGGACAAGGAATGAGCAGTTCTTC.

This clone was detected only once. J is TRBJ2-7 and V is TRBV2; D is unresolved. The germline V gene has CDR1 SNHLY and CDR2 FYNNEI. V lost 2 bases to trimming and J lost 5 bases, with 4 bases between them. The length of the CDR3 is 11 residues. The CDR3, as DNA: TGTGCCAGCAGTGAACTCGACGAGCAGTACTTC. Translation: CASSELDEQYF.

The chain employs TRBV27 and TRBJ1-2; TRBD1 aligns across 7 bases. The V gene end was trimmed by 7 bases and the J gene end by 5 bases; junction bases not matched to a gene: 7. The CDR3 sequence is 13 residues long. The germline V gene encodes CDR1 MNHEY and CDR2 SMNVEV (reference sequence). The CDR3 protein is CASTQRQGYGYTF. DNA for the CDR3: TGTGCCAGCACCCAAAGACAGGGTTATGGCTACACCTTC.

The chain combines TRBV29-1 with TRBJ1-2; D not certain. The CDR3 is 11 amino acids. Germline loops: CDR1 SQVTM, CDR2 ANQGSEA. Trimming shortened V by 5 bases and J by 8 bases, and 12 bases separated the two germline ends. For the CDR3, the DNA is TGCAGCGTTCCCATCCGTAGAGGCTACACCTTC. Its protein is CSVPIRRGYTF. Supplemented by reference TRBV29-1 and TRBJ1-2, the full variable domain reads SAVISQKPSRDICQRGTSLTIQCQVDSQVTMMFWYRQQPGQSLTLIATANQGSEATYESGFVIDKFPISRPNLTFSTLTVSNMSPEDSSIYLCSVPIRRGYTFGSGTRLTVV.

The CDR3 DNA reads TGTGCCAGCTCACAAGGGGCTAACACTGAAGCTTTCTTT. Its translation is CASSQGANTEAFF. The V call is TRBV18, the J call TRBJ1-1; possibly TRBD1 for D (5 bases). This CDR3 is built from 13 residues. Trimming stripped 4 bases from V and 2 bases from J, with 8 bases between. CDR1 KGHSH and CDR2 LQKENI come from the germline V gene.

The chain uses TRBV6-1 and TRBJ1-3, with a tentative D call TRBD1 (5 bases). The CDR3 is 16 amino acids. V lost 1 base to trimming and J lost 0 bases, with 10 bases between them. Per germline, CDR1 MNHNS and CDR2 SASEGT. CDR3 residues: CASSEVLGGSGNTIYF. CDR3 nucleotides: TGTGCCAGCAGTGAAGTCTTGGGGGGCTCTGGAAACACCATATATTTT.

The chain is built from TRBV7-9 and TRBJ1-1; D is uncertain. The CDR3 covers 15 residues. Trimming took off 5 bases at V and 1 base at J, with 14 bases between the two ends. Germline V lookup: CDR1 SEHNR, CDR2 FQNEAQ (reference sequence). The CDR3 is CASSPYVAGNTEAFF. The CDR3 DNA reads as TGTGCCAGCAGCCCTTACGTCGCAGGGAACACTGAAGCTTTCTTT.

The CDR3 sequence: CASSQAGGPTDTQYF. In nucleotides, the CDR3 is TGTGCCAGCAGCCAGGCGGGAGGCCCCACAGATACGCAGTATTTT. The rearrangement links TRBV3-1 (or the pseudogene TRBV3-2) to TRBJ2-3; TRBD2 matches at 8 bases. Germline CDR1 reads LGHDT; CDR2 reads YNNKEL (reference sequence). V lost 3 bases and J lost 2; bases outside the gene matches: 4. The CDR3 totals 15 residues.

The gene calls are TRBV5-1 and TRBJ1-1; 8 bases map to TRBD1. After removal of 1 base from V and 4 bases from J, the junction contained 9 bases not matched to a gene. Per germline, CDR1 SGHRS and CDR2 YFSETQ. The length of the CDR3 is 16 residues. The CDR3 loop reads CASSLMGQGAGTEAFF. For the CDR3, the DNA is TGCGCCAGCAGCTTGATGGGGCAGGGGGCGGGCACTGAAGCTTTCTTT. The full variable domain, its missing parts supplied by reference TRBV5-1 and TRBJ1-1, is KAGVTQTPRYLIKTRGQQVTLSCSPISGHRSVSWYQQTPGQGLQFLFEYFSETQRNKGNFPGRFSGRQFSNSRSEMNVSTLELGDSALYLCASSLMGQGAGTEAFFGQGTRLTVV.

This clone was observed once. V usage is TRBV6-6 and J usage is TRBJ1-5; D is perhaps TRBD1 (5 bases). Germline V gene sequence: CDR1 MNHNY, CDR2 SVGAGI (reference sequence). Between the trimmed V and J ends, which lost 7 bases and 0 bases, there was a span of 13 bases. The CDR3 sequence is 15 residues long. CDR3 sequence reads: CASTPKTDSNQPQHF. CDR3 sequence (DNA): TGTGCCAGCACTCCAAAGACAGATAGCAATCAGCCCCAGCATTTT.

V usage is TRBV7-2 and J usage is TRBJ1-1, with D possibly matching TRBD1 (6 bases). Germline CDR1 reads SGHTA; CDR2 reads FQGNSA. Deletions cut 4 bases from V and 2 bases from J, with 11 bases between. The CDR3 runs to 14 residues. CDR3 residues: CASSSGTPNTEAFF. The CDR3 DNA reads as TGTGCCAGCAGCTCCGGGACACCCAACACTGAAGCTTTCTTT.

This rearrangement joins TRBV7-2 to TRBJ1-4; D is possibly TRBD1 (6 bases). The CDR3 loop spans 15 amino acids. Germline V gene sequence: CDR1 SGHTA, CDR2 FQGNSA. Between the trimmed V and J ends, which lost 1 base and 7 bases, there was a span of 13 bases. CDR3 bases: TGTGCCAGCAGCTTAGGGGGGGGCTCAGGTGAAAAACTGTTTTTT. Amino acid sequence: CASSLGGGSGEKLFF.

This clone was seen just once. The chain employs TRBV23-1 and TRBJ2-4; D is perhaps TRBD2 (7 bases). TRBV23-1 is assigned to the ORF class and has an uncertain function. CDR3 size: 18 residues. Trimming stripped 6 bases from V and 5 bases from J, with 26 bases between. Here the CDR3 DNA reads TGCGCCAGCAGAACCCTCTTTGTGACGGGGGGCCCGGAAAACATTCAGTACTTC. Protein sequence: CASRTLFVTGGPENIQYF.

The V gene is TRBV30, the J gene TRBJ2-5; possibly TRBD1 for D (6 bases). The CDR3 has 12 residues. The germline CDR1 and CDR2 sequences are GTSNPN and SVGIG (reference sequence). Between the trimmed V and J ends, which lost 4 bases and 4 bases, there was a span of 10 bases. Here the CDR3 reads CAWKSGAETQYF. As DNA, the CDR3 is TGTGCCTGGAAGTCAGGGGCAGAGACCCAGTACTTC.

CDR3 in amino acids: CASSLGSGTVAGYTF. The CDR3 DNA is TGCGCCAGCAGCTTGGGATCAGGAACGGTGGCGGGCTACACCTTC. The chain is built from TRBV5-1 and TRBJ1-2; D is undetermined. There are 15 residues in the CDR3. Germline values: CDR1 SGHRS, CDR2 YFSETQ. Trimming pared 0 bases from V and 8 bases from J, leaving 17 bases between. Full variable domain (rest looked up from reference TRBV5-1 and TRBJ1-2): KAGVTQTPRYLIKTRGQQVTLSCSPISGHRSVSWYQQTPGQGLQFLFEYFSETQRNKGNFPGRFSGRQFSNSRSEMNVSTLELGDSALYLCASSLGSGTVAGYTFGSGTRLTVV.

The chain has TRBV4-1 and TRBJ1-2; possibly TRBD1 for D (6 bases). The CDR3 sequence is 14 residues long. Germline V gene data show CDR1 as MGHRA and CDR2 as YSYEKL. V was clipped by 0 bases and J by 5 bases, with 10 bases between them. The CDR3 bases are TGCGCCAGCAGCCAAGACAGGGGATGGTATGGCTACACCTTC. Translated, it gives CASSQDRGWYGYTF.